Listed below are T cell receptor beta chains from one sample, sequenced in a study of patients and donors after allogeneic stem cell transplantation. TCRdb re-called the RT-PCR reads with MiXCR, one entry per CDR3 protein. The sample lists hundreds of thousands of distinct CDR3 sequences, 16% occurring once. Sequenced material: blood, either unsorted or a sorted T cell fraction (not recorded which). Receptors were obtained from a human donor who was either an allogeneic HSCT recipient or a stem cell or donor lymphocyte infusion donor (not recorded which). It is not recorded whose cells these are; they may come from a transplant donor. CDR3s include the opening cysteine and the closing phenylalanine or tryptophan. D genes are given only for firm matches. Clone size appears in some rows only: once, few, many, or a class for an expanded clone.

TRBJ2-1,TRBV12-3/TRBV12-4,TRBD2,many,CASSLNLGGDSYNEQFF,TGTGCCAGCAGTCTCAACCTCGGGGGGGACTCCTACAATGAGCAGTTCTTC
TRBJ1-1,TRBV20-1,NA,NA,CTAAPPGRGTEAFF,TGCACTGCTGCTCCCCCAGGCCGGGGCACTGAAGCTTTCTTT
TRBJ2-1,TRBV6-1,NA,NA,CASRAGTAKDEQFF,TGTGCCAGCAGGGCCGGGACTGCTAAGGATGAGCAGTTCTTC
TRBJ2-2,TRBV12-3/TRBV12-4,NA,many,CASSFRTTTGELFF,TGTGCCAGCAGTTTCCGGACTACTACCGGGGAGCTGTTTTTT
TRBJ2-1,TRBV9,TRBD2,NA,CASSVGAGGNNEQFF,TGTGCCAGCAGCGTAGGGGCGGGGGGTAACAATGAGCAGTTCTTC
TRBJ2-3,TRBV20-1,NA,many,CSATPGARFTDTQYF,TGCAGTGCGACCCCAGGTGCTAGATTCACAGATACGCAGTATTTT
TRBJ1-2,TRBV2,TRBD1,NA,CASKPGTGRYGYTF,TGTGCCAGCAAACCCGGGACAGGGCGCTATGGCTACACCTTC
TRBJ1-2,TRBV10-3,TRBD1,many,CAIGRDRSNYGYTF,TGTGCCATCGGACGGGACAGATCTAACTATGGCTACACCTTC
TRBJ2-2,TRBV3-1,NA,many,CASSQGVWTSITGELFF,TGTGCCAGCAGCCAAGGGGTTTGGACATCCATCACCGGGGAGCTGTTTTTT
TRBJ2-2,TRBV5-1,NA,NA,CASSLSDKKTGELFF,TGCGCCAGCAGCCTTTCGGACAAGAAGACCGGGGAGCTGTTTTTT
TRBJ1-1,TRBV24-1,NA,NA,CATSDLTEAFF,TGTGCCACCAGTGATTTAACTGAAGCTTTCTTT
TRBJ2-1,TRBV12-5,NA,NA,CASGWIANEQFF,TGTGCTAGTGGTTGGATAGCAAATGAGCAGTTCTTC
TRBJ2-5,TRBV12-3/TRBV12-4,NA,few,CASSSVGETQYF,TGTGCCAGCAGCTCGGTGGGGGAGACCCAGTACTTC
TRBJ1-6,TRBV4-1,TRBD1,many,CASSPRTGYNSPLHF,TGCGCCAGCAGCCCTCGGACAGGATATAATTCACCCCTCCACTTT
TRBJ2-3,TRBV29-1,TRBD2,many,CSVEDRRGGNTDTQYF,TGCAGCGTTGAAGATCGGCGGGGGGGGAACACAGATACGCAGTATTTT
TRBJ1-4,TRBV2,TRBD1,NA,CASSLGQGARNEKLFF,TGTGCCAGCAGCCTGGGACAGGGGGCGCGAAATGAAAAACTGTTTTTT
TRBJ1-5,TRBV20-1,NA,few,CSAPSGRGQNQPQHF,TGCAGTGCTCCTAGTGGAAGGGGCCAGAATCAGCCCCAGCATTTT
TRBJ2-1,TRBV12-3/TRBV12-4,TRBD2,NA,CASSPFWRGNEQFF,TGTGCCAGCAGTCCTTTTTGGCGGGGGAATGAGCAGTTCTTC
TRBJ2-1,TRBV4-1,NA,many,CASSQGRHPWYNEQFF,TGCGCCAGCAGCCAAGGGAGGCACCCATGGTACAATGAGCAGTTCTTC
TRBJ2-5,TRBV20-1,NA,many,CSASSETQYF,TGCAGTGCGAGTTCAGAGACCCAGTACTTC
TRBJ1-1,TRBV6-5,NA,few,CASSYFEGIPEAFF,TGTGCCAGCAGTTACTTTGAGGGGATCCCTGAAGCTTTCTTT
TRBJ1-1,TRBV6-1,TRBD1,many,CASSRQGPPTEAFF,TGTGCCAGCAGTCGACAGGGCCCTCCGACTGAAGCTTTCTTT
TRBJ2-1,TRBV5-1,TRBD2,NA,CASSLAVAGVSEQFF,TGCGCCAGCAGCTTGGCGGTAGCGGGAGTGAGTGAGCAGTTCTTC
TRBJ2-3,TRBV7-2,NA,NA,CASSLENPVTDTQYF,TGTGCCAGCAGCTTAGAGAACCCCGTCACAGATACGCAGTATTTT
TRBJ1-6,TRBV9,TRBD1,NA,CASSGRQGRNSPLHF,TGTGCCAGCAGCGGGAGACAGGGGAGGAATTCACCCCTCCACTTT
TRBJ2-3,TRBV20-1,NA,few,CSARRGGPTDTQYF,TGCAGTGCTAGACGAGGGGGACCCACAGATACGCAGTATTTT
TRBJ2-5,TRBV29-1,NA,NA,CSVLQGGGF,TGCAGCGTTCTGCAGGGTGGGGGCTTC
TRBJ2-1,TRBV6-1,NA,few,CASSAMDSFNEQFF,TGTGCCAGCAGTGCGATGGACAGCTTCAATGAGCAGTTCTTC
TRBJ1-1,TRBV9,TRBD1,once,CASSVGQGLGEAFF,TGTGCCAGCAGCGTCGGACAGGGATTAGGTGAAGCTTTCTTT
TRBJ2-3,TRBV7-2,NA,few,CASSQTRAKDTQYF,TGTGCCAGCAGCCAGACTCGGGCGAAGGATACGCAGTATTTT
TRBJ1-2,TRBV20-1,NA,few,CSATGGDLYGYTF,TGCAGTGCTACCGGGGGCGACTTGTATGGCTACACCTTC
TRBJ2-2,TRBV29-1,NA,many,CSVEGRPTGELFF,TGCAGCGTTGAAGGGAGGCCCACCGGGGAGCTGTTTTTT
TRBJ2-6,TRBV5-6,NA,NA,CASSAQVVANVLTF,TGTGCCAGCAGCGCACAGGTCGTGGCCAACGTCCTGACTTTC
TRBJ2-3,TRBV19,NA,NA,CASSIGGGRDTQYF,TGTGCCAGTAGTATAGGAGGGGGTCGCGATACGCAGTATTTT
TRBJ2-1,TRBV28,NA,few,CASRRRTTHYNEQFF,TGTGCCAGCAGACGCCGGACTACTCACTACAATGAGCAGTTCTTC